The source of this TCR beta chain is a study of blood T cell repertoires in COVID-19. Study context: The samples span acute and convalescent COVID-19 from the United States, Italy and Spain. T cells, B-cell-depleted T cells, or PBMCs supplied cDNA or gDNA.

The CDR3 contains 13 residues. Authors' processing steps: Estimation of nucleated cell counts relied on the amplification of reference gene primers. The assay was immunoSEQ multiplex PCR, and TCRdb's table has in-frame clones only and misses some. Clone size and V and J calls were adopted from that table, with D and trimming inferred from the DNA. The sample holds approximately 200,000 clones, 85% to 95% seen once. Enrolled during active infection, Seattle patients were then followed longitudinally. This clonotype was sampled from a man in his thirties or forties with COVID-19, enrolled during active disease. The chain uses TRBV21-1 and TRBJ1-5. TRBV21-1 is tagged as a pseudogene. The sequenced material came from peripheral blood. The CDR3 is CASSKGRGQPQHF. In nucleotides, the CDR3 is TGTGCCAGCAGCAAAGGTCGGGGTCAGCCCCAGCATTTT.